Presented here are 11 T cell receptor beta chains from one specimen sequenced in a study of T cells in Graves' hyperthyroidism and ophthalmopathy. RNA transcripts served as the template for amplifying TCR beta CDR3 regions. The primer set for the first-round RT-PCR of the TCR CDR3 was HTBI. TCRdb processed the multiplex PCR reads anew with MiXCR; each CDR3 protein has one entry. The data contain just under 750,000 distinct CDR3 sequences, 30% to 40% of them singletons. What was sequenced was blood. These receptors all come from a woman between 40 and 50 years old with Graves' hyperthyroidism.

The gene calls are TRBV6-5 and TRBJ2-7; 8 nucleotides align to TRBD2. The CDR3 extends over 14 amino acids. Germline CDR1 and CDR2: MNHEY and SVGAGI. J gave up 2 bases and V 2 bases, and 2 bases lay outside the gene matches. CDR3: CASSYEGLAYEQYF. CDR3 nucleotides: TGTGCCAGCAGTTACGAGGGACTAGCCTACGAGCAGTACTTC.

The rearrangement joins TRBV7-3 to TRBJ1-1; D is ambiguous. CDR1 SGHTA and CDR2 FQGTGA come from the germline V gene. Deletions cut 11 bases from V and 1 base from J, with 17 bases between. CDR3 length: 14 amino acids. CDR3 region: CAWSVFLTNTEAFF. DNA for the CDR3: TGTGCCTGGAGTGTTTTTTTAACGAACACTGAAGCTTTCTTT.

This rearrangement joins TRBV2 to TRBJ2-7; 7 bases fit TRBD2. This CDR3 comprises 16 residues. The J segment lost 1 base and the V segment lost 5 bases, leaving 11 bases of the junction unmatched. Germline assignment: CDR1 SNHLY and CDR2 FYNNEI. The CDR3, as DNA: TGTGCCAGCAGTCCAGGGTGGCTAGCGGAATCCTACGAGCAGTACTTC. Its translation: CASSPGWLAESYEQYF.

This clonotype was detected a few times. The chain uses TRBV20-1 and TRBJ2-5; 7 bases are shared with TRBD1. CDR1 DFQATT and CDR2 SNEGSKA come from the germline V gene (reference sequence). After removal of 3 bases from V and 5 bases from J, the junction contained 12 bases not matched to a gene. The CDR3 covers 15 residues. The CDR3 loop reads CSASGRASRGETQYF. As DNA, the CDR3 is TGCAGTGCTAGTGGTCGGGCTAGCAGGGGGGAGACCCAGTACTTC.

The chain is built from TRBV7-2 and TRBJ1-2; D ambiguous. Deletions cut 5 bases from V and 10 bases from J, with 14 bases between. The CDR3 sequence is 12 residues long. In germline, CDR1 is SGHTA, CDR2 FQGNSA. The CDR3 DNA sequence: TGTGCCAGCAGCCCTGAGACAACTTCCTACACCTTC. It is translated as CASSPETTSYTF.

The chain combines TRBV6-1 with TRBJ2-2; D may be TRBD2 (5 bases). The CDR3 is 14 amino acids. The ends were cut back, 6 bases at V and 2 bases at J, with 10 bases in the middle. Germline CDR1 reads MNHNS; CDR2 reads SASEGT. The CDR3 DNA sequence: TGTGCCAGCAGAGCGGATCCAAACACCGGGGAGCTGTTTTTT. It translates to CASRADPNTGELFF.

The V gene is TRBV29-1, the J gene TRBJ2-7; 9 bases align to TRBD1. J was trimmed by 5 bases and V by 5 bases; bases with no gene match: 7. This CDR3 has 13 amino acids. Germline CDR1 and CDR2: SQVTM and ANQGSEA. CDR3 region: CSVLGDRVDEQYF. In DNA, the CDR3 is TGCAGCGTTCTGGGGGACAGGGTCGACGAGCAGTACTTC.

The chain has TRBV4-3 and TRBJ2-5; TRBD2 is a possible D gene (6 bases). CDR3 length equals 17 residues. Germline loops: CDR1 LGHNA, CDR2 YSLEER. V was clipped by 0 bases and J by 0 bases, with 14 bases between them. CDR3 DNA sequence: TGCGCCAGCAGCCAAGATCTTGGTAGCGGTAACCAAGAGACCCAGTACTTC. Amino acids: CASSQDLGSGNQETQYF.

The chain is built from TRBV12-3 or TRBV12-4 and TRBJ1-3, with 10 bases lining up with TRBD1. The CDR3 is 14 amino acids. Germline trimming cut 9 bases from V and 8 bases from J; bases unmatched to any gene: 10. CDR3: CASRRGDRGDTIYF. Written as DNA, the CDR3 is TGTGCCAGTCGCCGCGGGGACAGGGGTGACACCATATATTTT.

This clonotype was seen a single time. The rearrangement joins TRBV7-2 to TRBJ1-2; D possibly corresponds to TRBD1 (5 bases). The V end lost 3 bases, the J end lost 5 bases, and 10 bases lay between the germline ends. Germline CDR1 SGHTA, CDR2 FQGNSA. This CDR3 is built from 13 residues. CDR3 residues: CASSLDTAYGYTF. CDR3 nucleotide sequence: TGTGCCAGCAGCTTGGACACGGCTTATGGCTACACCTTC.

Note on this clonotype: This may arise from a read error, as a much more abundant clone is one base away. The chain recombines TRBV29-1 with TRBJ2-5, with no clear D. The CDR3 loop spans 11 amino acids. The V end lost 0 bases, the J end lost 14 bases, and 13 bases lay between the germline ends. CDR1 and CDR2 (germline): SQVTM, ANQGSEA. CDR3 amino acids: CSVEDGKGLYF. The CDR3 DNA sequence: TGCAGCGTTGAAGACGGCAAGGGCCTTTACTTC.